The 8 T cell receptor beta chains presented below share a single source sample, sequenced in a study of T cells in localized non-small cell lung cancer. Clones were read by immunoSEQ multiplex PCR, and TCRdb kept only the in-frame ones, dropping some. The sample holds 78,000 or so clones, 84% seen once. The source was peripheral blood, collected before any cancer treatment. The receptors were sampled from a man aged 40 to 75 with stage I lung adenocarcinoma.

This clone has a handful of counts. The genes are TRBV19 and TRBJ2-2; weak D call: TRBD1 (6 bases). There are 16 residues in the CDR3. V lost 4 bases and J 4 bases, leaving 16 bases between the germline ends. Germline V CDR1 and CDR2: LNHDA, SQIVND (reference sequence). The CDR3 DNA reads TGTGCCAGTAGTAACCGAGGAAGGGGGTCCACCGGGGAGCTGTTTTTT. Protein: CASSNRGRGSTGELFF.

The chain joins TRBV27 to TRBJ2-1; D is perhaps TRBD2 (6 bases). The CDR3 is 14 residues long. The germline V and J ends were trimmed by 2 bases and 7 bases, with 12 bases remaining between them. CDR1 and CDR2 (germline): MNHEY, SMNVEV (reference sequence). For the CDR3, the DNA is TGTGCCAGCAGTTTAAATGGAGGAGGGAATGAGCAGTTCTTC. This encodes CASSLNGGGNEQFF.

The genes are TRBV2 and TRBJ1-5; no definite D call. Trimming took off 7 bases at V and 1 base at J, with 8 bases between the two ends. The germline V gene has CDR1 SNHLY and CDR2 FYNNEI. CDR3 length: 13 residues. CDR3: CASTQESNQPQHF. In DNA, the CDR3 is TGTGCCAGCACCCAGGAGAGCAATCAGCCCCAGCATTTT.

This clone has only a few counts. The V call is TRBV9, the J call TRBJ1-1; maybe TRBD1 (6 bases). Per germline, CDR1 SGDLS and CDR2 YYNGEE. V lost 3 bases and J 3 bases, leaving 9 bases between the germline ends. The CDR3 has 13 residues. The chain's CDR3 is CASSGQVDTEAFF. The CDR3 bases are TGTGCCAGCAGCGGACAGGTAGACACTGAAGCTTTCTTT. Variable domain in full (rest from reference TRBV9 and TRBJ1-1): DSGVTQTPKHLITATGQRVTLRCSPRSGDLSVYWYQQSLDQGLQFLIQYYNGEERAKGNILERFSAQQFPDLHSELNLSSLELGDSALYFCASSGQVDTEAFFGQGTRLTVV.

This clone was seen only a few times. The V call is TRBV6-1, the J call TRBJ1-5; 12 bases agree with TRBD1. The CDR3 has 15 residues. Germline lookup yields CDR1 MNHNS and CDR2 SASEGT. J gave up 5 bases and V 5 bases, and 4 bases lay outside the gene matches. The CDR3 here is CASSPRDRGHQPQHF. The DNA for the CDR3 is TGTGCCAGCAGTCCCCGGGACAGGGGGCATCAGCCCCAGCATTTT.

In the case of this clone: The sample has other DNA sequences that encode this CDR3 too. J is TRBJ1-1 and V is TRBV2; TRBD1 agrees at 8 bases. Trimming cost V 9 bases and J 1 base; bases outside gene matches: 4. The CDR3 spans 13 residues. From germline, CDR1 is SNHLY and CDR2 FYNNEI. The CDR3 loop is CASTQGENTEAFF. The CDR3 nucleotides read TGTGCCAGTACACAGGGGGAGAACACTGAAGCTTTCTTT.

The V call is TRBV5-4, the J call TRBJ1-1; 10 positions agree with TRBD1. The trim removed 2 bases at V and 4 bases at J, leaving 5 bases unmatched. The germline CDR1 and CDR2 sequences are SGHNT and YYREEE (reference sequence). The length of the CDR3 is 15 residues. CDR3 coding DNA: TGTGCCAGCAGCTTTCCCGGGACAGGGGTCACTGAAGCTTTCTTT. This codes for CASSFPGTGVTEAFF.

This clone was picked up a small number of times. This chain uses TRBV9 with TRBJ1-4; D may be TRBD1 (5 bases). In germline, CDR1 is SGDLS, CDR2 YYNGEE. The CDR3 contains 15 residues. Trimming pared 3 bases from V and 4 bases from J, leaving 13 bases between. In nucleotides, the CDR3 is TGTGCCAGCAGCGCCACAGGCGCCCTTAATGAAAAACTGTTTTTT. It specifies CASSATGALNEKLFF.